This T cell receptor beta chain originates from a study of CD8 T cells in ankylosing spondylitis. Study-level results: Enrichment of disease-linked clones was reportedly significant in matched ankylosing spondylitis synovial fluid. A motif in TCR beta, a set of eight or nine highly homologous variants, appeared characteristic of ankylosing spondylitis blood.

TCRdb re-analysed the 5' RACE reads in MiXCR, keeping a single row per CDR3 protein. Of just under 550,000 distinct CDR3 sequences listed, roughly an eighth are singletons. The CDR3 sequence is 11 residues long. With 3 bases removed from V and 6 bases from J, the gap between germline ends came to 6 bases. CDR1 and CDR2 from the germline V gene are LGHDT and YNNKEL (reference sequence). This clonotype has just a few counts. Its antigen is currently unknown. The sequence was obtained from a male donor with ankylosing spondylitis. This chain links TRBV3-1 with TRBJ2-7; D unresolved. The sequenced sample was blood, either unsorted or a sorted T cell fraction (not recorded which). CDR3 DNA: TGTGCCAGCAGCCATGAGGTCGAGCAGTACTTC. It is translated as CASSHEVEQYF.